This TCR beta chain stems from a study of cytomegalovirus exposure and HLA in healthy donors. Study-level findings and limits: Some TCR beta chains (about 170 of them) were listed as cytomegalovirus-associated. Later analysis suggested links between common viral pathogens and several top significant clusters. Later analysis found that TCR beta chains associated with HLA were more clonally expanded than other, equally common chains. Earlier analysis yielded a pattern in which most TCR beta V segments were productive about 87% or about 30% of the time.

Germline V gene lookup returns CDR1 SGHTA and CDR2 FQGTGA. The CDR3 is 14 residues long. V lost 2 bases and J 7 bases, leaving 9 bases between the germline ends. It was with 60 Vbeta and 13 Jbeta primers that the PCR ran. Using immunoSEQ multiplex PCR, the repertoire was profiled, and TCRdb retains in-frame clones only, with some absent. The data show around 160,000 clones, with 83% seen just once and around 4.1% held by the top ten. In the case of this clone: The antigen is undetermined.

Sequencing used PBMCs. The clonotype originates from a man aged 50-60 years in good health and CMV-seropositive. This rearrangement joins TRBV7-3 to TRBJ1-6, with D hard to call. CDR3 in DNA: TGTGCCAGCAGCTTACAGGCCCTAAATTCACCCCTCCACTTT. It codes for CASSLQALNSPLHF.